This T cell receptor beta chain was observed in a study of T cell repertoires in cytomegalovirus infection. Overall study findings and caveats: What dominated the ex vivo response were HLA-C-restricted CMV-specific TCR beta clonotypes.

TCRdb reprocessed the reads with MiXCR, giving one entry per CDR3 protein. In the table there are about 920,000 distinct CDR3 sequences, roughly 30% of which are singletons. Losses at the gene ends were 0 bases for V and 5 bases for J; bases not matched to a gene: 7. CDR1 and CDR2 from the germline V gene are LNHNV and YYDKDF (reference sequence). CDR3 length equals 19 residues. This clonotype was seen a few times. Its antigen is still unknown. The sequencing here drew on cultured CD8+ T cells from PBMCs, taken from culture after CMV antigen stimulation. The J gene is TRBJ2-1, the V gene TRBV15; TRBD2 aligns across 16 bases. The receptor was isolated from a human donor in good health (CMV status not recorded). Some clones in this sample may be carry-over from other donors' samples. The CDR3 DNA sequence: TGTGCCACCAGCAGAGATTCGGGACTAGCGGGGGGGGTCCACAATGAGCAGTTCTTC. This gives the protein CATSRDSGLAGGVHNEQFF.